This T cell receptor (beta chain) was recovered during a study of lymphopenia after photon versus proton radiotherapy. CDR1 is LGHNA, CDR2 YNFKEQ, per germline. Trimming cost V 4 bases and J 6 bases; bases outside gene matches: 8. This CDR3 comprises 14 residues. Measured with immunoSEQ multiplex PCR; TCRdb has only the in-frame clones, and not every one. Of roughly 65,000 clones listed, roughly 88% are singletons. V is TRBV4-2 and J is TRBJ2-7; TRBD2 matches at 8 bases. The TCR originated in a woman aged 70-85 years with pancreatic cancer. The sample here was peripheral blood, taken from a patient treated with photon-based radiotherapy. This CDR3 is CASSPMSGSGEQYF. For the CDR3, the DNA is TGTGCCAGCAGCCCCATGAGCGGGAGCGGCGAGCAGTACTTC.